These 3 T cell receptor beta chains were all obtained from the same sample, sequenced in a study of cytomegalovirus exposure and HLA in healthy donors (dated by TCRdb to about 2017). Library preparation used the immunoSEQ multiplex PCR assay. For the multiplex PCR, a mixture combining 60 forward primers for TCR Vbeta segments and 13 reverse primers for TCR Jbeta segments was used. The clones in this table, taken by TCRdb from immuneACCESS, are in-frame only. Not every clone is retained; where verified, under half of the shortfall comes from an unresolved V gene, and the cause of the rest is unknown. This sample comprises some 180,000 clones, about four fifths of them detected only once. The leading ten clones occupy about 1.7% of the sample. Sequencing used PBMCs. The receptors were sampled from a man in his forties or fifties in good health and CMV-seropositive.

The CDR3, as DNA: TGTGCCAGCAGTGTGACTAGCGGGAGAGGCTACGAGCAGTACTTC. This codes for CASSVTSGRGYEQYF. The chain couples TRBV27 to TRBJ2-7; TRBD2 matches 12 bases. V was pared by 5 bases and J by 3 bases, with 5 bases of the junction left unmatched. CDR3 size: 15 residues. Germline V gene data show CDR1 as MNHEY and CDR2 as SMNVEV (reference sequence).

V and J are TRBV7-9 and TRBJ2-5; TRBD2 might be the D (6 bases). The CDR3 is 13 residues long. The germline V gene encodes CDR1 SEHNR and CDR2 FQNEAQ (reference sequence). Trimming pared 0 bases from V and 5 bases from J, leaving 7 bases between. CDR3 nucleotide sequence: TGTGCCAGCAGCTTAGCGGGACTTGAGACCCAGTACTTC. Protein product: CASSLAGLETQYF.

The chain uses TRBV7-9 and TRBJ2-3; 9 bases map to TRBD2. The ends lost 1 base at V and 5 bases at J; junction bases unmatched: 4. From germline, CDR1 is SEHNR and CDR2 FQNEAQ (reference sequence). The CDR3 extends over 15 amino acids. Written as DNA, the CDR3 is TGTGCCAGCAGCTTAGGCGGGAGGGCCGTAGATACGCAGTATTTT. This codes for CASSLGGRAVDTQYF.